The rows below give T cell receptor beta chains drawn from one sample of a study of blood T cell repertoires in COVID-19. TCRdb's table, derived via immunoSEQ multiplex PCR, lists solely in-frame clones and lacks some. The sample has approximately 300,000 clones, 70% to 90% seen once. What was sequenced was PBMCs or T cells enriched from blood (not recorded which). These receptors all come from a woman under 40 who had recovered from COVID-19. CDR3s include the opening cysteine and the closing phenylalanine or tryptophan. Each record gives: J gene, clone size, D gene, CDR3 length, V gene, CDR3 DNA, CDR3 protein. The D gene is left open where the match is weak. A clone size is listed for some rows: how often the clone was seen (once, few, many), or a class if it is expanded.

J: TRBJ1-5; size: many; D: .; length: 17; V: TRBV10-3; DNA: TGTGCCATCAGTGAGGGGCTTCCTTCGGGATCTGGTCAGCCCCAGCATTTT; CDR3: CAISEGLPSGSGQPQHF
J: TRBJ1-1; size: .; D: .; length: 15; V: TRBV7-9; DNA: TGTGCCAGCAGCTTAGGTTGGGGAGAGAACACTGAAGCTTTCTTT; CDR3: CASSLGWGENTEAFF
J: TRBJ1-1; size: once; D: .; length: 14; V: TRBV19; DNA: TGTGCCAGTAGTATCGGGTGGGCGGGGACTGAAGCTTTCTTT; CDR3: CASSIGWAGTEAFF
J: TRBJ2-7; size: .; D: TRBD1; length: 14; V: TRBV5-1; DNA: TGCGCCAGCAGCGTAGGGACAGGGGGCGGGGAGCAGTACTTC; CDR3: CASSVGTGGGEQYF
J: TRBJ2-7; size: .; D: TRBD1; length: 15; V: TRBV5-1; DNA: TGCGCCAGCAGCTTGGGAGGACAGGGGCCCTACGAGCAGTACTTC; CDR3: CASSLGGQGPYEQYF
J: TRBJ2-5; size: .; D: TRBD2; length: 18; V: TRBV7-2; DNA: TGTGCCAGCAGCTTAGGGCGGCTAGCGGGGGGAACTAAAGAGACCCAGTACTTC; CDR3: CASSLGRLAGGTKETQYF
J: TRBJ1-2; size: .; D: TRBD1; length: 14; V: TRBV3-1/TRBV3-2; DNA: TGTGCCAGCAGCCCAACCCGACCTGGGACAGGGTACACCTTC; CDR3: CASSPTRPGTGYTF
J: TRBJ2-2; size: .; D: .; length: 12; V: TRBV28; DNA: TGTGCCAGCAGATCCAATACCGGGGAGCTGTTTTTT; CDR3: CASRSNTGELFF
J: TRBJ1-1; size: .; D: TRBD1; length: 15; V: TRBV5-1; DNA: TGCGCCAGCAGCTTGACGCCCGCCCCCGACAGGGAACCTTTCTTT; CDR3: CASSLTPAPDREPFF
J: TRBJ1-2; size: .; D: .; length: 12; V: TRBV6-5; DNA: TGTGCCAGCAGCCCCGGAGGGCATGGCTACACCTTC; CDR3: CASSPGGHGYTF
J: TRBJ2-2; size: .; D: TRBD1; length: 16; V: TRBV3-1/TRBV3-2; DNA: TGTGCCAGCAGCCAACCTGGGACAGGGGTCACCGGGGAGCTGTTTTTT; CDR3: CASSQPGTGVTGELFF
J: TRBJ2-3; size: .; D: .; length: 14; V: TRBV7-9; DNA: TGTGCCAGCAGCTTAAGGGGGAGTGGTGATACGCAGTATTTT; CDR3: CASSLRGSGDTQYF
J: TRBJ2-2; size: .; D: TRBD1; length: 16; V: TRBV7-2; DNA: TGTGCCAGCAGCTGGACGACAGGGGGCAGGACCGGGGAGCTGTTTTTT; CDR3: CASSWTTGGRTGELFF
J: TRBJ1-6; size: .; D: .; length: 15; V: TRBV6-5; DNA: TGTGCCAGCAGCCTGACAGGTAAAGGGAGTTCACCCCTCCACTTT; CDR3: CASSLTGKGSSPLHF
J: TRBJ1-1; size: .; D: TRBD1; length: 15; V: TRBV7-6; DNA: TGTGCCAGCAGCTTAGGGGGACAGGGGCGGACTGAAGCTTTCTTT; CDR3: CASSLGGQGRTEAFF
J: TRBJ1-5; size: .; D: TRBD1; length: 15; V: TRBV6-5; DNA: TGTGCCAGCAGTTACGCAGGGGGAAGCAATCAGCCCCAGCATTTT; CDR3: CASSYAGGSNQPQHF
J: TRBJ1-5; size: .; D: TRBD1; length: 14; V: TRBV7-2; DNA: TGTGCCAGCAGCCTGGGACAGATTAATCAGCCCCAGCATTTT; CDR3: CASSLGQINQPQHF
J: TRBJ2-2; size: .; D: .; length: 13; V: TRBV15; DNA: TGTGCCACCAGCGCCAGGGGTACCGGGGAGCTGTTTTTT; CDR3: CATSARGTGELFF
J: TRBJ2-2; size: .; D: TRBD2; length: 16; V: TRBV27; DNA: TGTGCCAGCAGACTAGGGACTAGCGACAACACCGGGGAGCTGTTTTTT; CDR3: CASRLGTSDNTGELFF
J: TRBJ2-3; size: .; D: TRBD1; length: 16; V: TRBV27; DNA: TGTGCCAGCAGTTTATGGACGTCAGGGGGCGCAGATACGCAGTATTTT; CDR3: CASSLWTSGGADTQYF
J: TRBJ2-2; size: .; D: .; length: 15; V: TRBV10-3; DNA: TGTGCCATCAGGGAGGGGCAGAAGAACACCGGGGAGCTGTTTTTT; CDR3: CAIREGQKNTGELFF
J: TRBJ1-2; size: .; D: .; length: 16; V: TRBV5-1; DNA: TGCGCCAGCAGTCCCGGACCGGGACAACACCTCTATGGCTACACCTTC; CDR3: CASSPGPGQHLYGYTF
J: TRBJ2-5; size: .; D: .; length: 12; V: TRBV5-1; DNA: TGCGCCAGCAGCTTGGACTTTGAGACCCAGTACTTC; CDR3: CASSLDFETQYF